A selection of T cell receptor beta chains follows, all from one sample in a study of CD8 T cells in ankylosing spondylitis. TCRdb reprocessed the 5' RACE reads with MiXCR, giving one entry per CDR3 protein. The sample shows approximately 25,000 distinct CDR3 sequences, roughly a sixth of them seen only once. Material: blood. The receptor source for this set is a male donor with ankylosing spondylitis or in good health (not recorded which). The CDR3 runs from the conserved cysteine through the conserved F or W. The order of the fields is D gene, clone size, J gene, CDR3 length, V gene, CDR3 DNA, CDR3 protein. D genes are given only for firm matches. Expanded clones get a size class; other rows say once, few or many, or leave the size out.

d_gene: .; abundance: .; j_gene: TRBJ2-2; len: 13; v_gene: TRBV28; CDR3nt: TGTGCCAACCTGGACTCTAACACCGGGGAGCTGTTTTTT; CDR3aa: CANLDSNTGELFF
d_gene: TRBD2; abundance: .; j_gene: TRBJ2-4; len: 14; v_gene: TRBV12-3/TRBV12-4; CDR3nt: TGTGCCAGCAGTCAGCGGGATCCCAAAAACATTCAGTACTTC; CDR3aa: CASSQRDPKNIQYF
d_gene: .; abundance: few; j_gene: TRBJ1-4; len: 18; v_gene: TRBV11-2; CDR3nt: TGTGCCAGCAGCTTATTTCCCGAAAAACAGGGACTTAGTGAAAAACTGTTTTTT; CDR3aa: CASSLFPEKQGLSEKLFF
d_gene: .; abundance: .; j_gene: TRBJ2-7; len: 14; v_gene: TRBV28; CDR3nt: TGTGCCAGCAGTGCATCCCGGGAGCCCTACGAGCAGTACTTC; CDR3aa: CASSASREPYEQYF
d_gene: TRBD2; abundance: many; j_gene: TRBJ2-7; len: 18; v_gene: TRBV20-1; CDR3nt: TGCAGTGCTAGAGATGGACTAGCGGGAGATTTTAGCTTCTACGAGCAGTACTTC; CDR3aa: CSARDGLAGDFSFYEQYF
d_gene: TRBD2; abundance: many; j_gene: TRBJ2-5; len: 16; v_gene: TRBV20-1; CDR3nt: TGCAGTGCCGCTGGGAGGACTAGCGGGAGAGGGGAGACCCAGTACTTC; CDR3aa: CSAAGRTSGRGETQYF
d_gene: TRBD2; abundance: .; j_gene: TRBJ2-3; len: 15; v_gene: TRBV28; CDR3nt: TGTGCCAGCAGCCCTAGCGGAACTAGCACAGATACGCAGTATTTT; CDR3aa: CASSPSGTSTDTQYF
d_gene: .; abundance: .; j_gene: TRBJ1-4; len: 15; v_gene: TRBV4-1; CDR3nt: TGCGCCAGCAGACATCGGACAGACTACAATGAAAAACTGTTTTTT; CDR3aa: CASRHRTDYNEKLFF
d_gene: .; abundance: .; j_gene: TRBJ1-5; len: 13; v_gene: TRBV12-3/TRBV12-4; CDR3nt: TGTGCCAGCAGTTTACTTTATGACCAGCCCCAGCATTTT; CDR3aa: CASSLLYDQPQHF
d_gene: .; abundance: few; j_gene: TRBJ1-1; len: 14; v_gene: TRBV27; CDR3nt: TGTGCCAGCCGGACGGGGCTGAGGGACACTGAAGCTTTCTTT; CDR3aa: CASRTGLRDTEAFF
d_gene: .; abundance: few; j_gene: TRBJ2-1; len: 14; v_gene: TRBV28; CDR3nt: TGTGCCAGCAGCACAGGGCGACAATACAATGAGCAGTTCTTC; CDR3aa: CASSTGRQYNEQFF
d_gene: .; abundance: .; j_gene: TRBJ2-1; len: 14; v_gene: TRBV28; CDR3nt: TGTGCCAGCCGTCAGTTGGGACTGCTTAATGAGCAGTTCTTC; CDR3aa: CASRQLGLLNEQFF
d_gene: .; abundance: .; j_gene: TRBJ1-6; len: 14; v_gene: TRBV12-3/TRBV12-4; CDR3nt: TGTGCCACCCAAGGGCGGGCACGTAATTCACCCCTCCACTTT; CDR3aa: CATQGRARNSPLHF
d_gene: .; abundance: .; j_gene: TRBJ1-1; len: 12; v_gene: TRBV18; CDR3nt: TGTGCCAGTTCCAAACAGGGCCCTGAAGCTTTCTTT; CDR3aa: CASSKQGPEAFF
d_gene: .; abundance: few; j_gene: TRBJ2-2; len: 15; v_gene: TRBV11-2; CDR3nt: TGTGCCAGCAGCTCCGGGACCTATAACACCGGGGAGCTGTTTTTT; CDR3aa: CASSSGTYNTGELFF
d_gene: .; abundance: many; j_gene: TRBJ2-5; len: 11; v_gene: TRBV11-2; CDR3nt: TGTGCCAGCAGCGAAAATGGGGCCCAGTACTTC; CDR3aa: CASSENGAQYF
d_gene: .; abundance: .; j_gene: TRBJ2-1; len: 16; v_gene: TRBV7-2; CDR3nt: TGTGCCAGCAGCTTATCCGGAGTAGGCTCCTACAATGAGCAGTTCTTC; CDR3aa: CASSLSGVGSYNEQFF
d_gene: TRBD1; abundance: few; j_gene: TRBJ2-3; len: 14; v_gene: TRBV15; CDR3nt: TGTGCCACCAGCAGAGGGGACAGGGAAGATACGCAGTATTTT; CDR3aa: CATSRGDREDTQYF
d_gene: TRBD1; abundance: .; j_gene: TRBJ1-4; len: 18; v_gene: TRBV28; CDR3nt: TGTGCCAGCAGTTACCCCGGACAGGCCGATCCAACTAATGAAAAACTGTTTTTT; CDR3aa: CASSYPGQADPTNEKLFF
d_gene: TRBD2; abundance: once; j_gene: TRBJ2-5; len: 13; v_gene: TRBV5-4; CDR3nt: TGTGCCAGCAGCCAAGCGGGGCGGGAGACCCAGTACTTC; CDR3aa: CASSQAGRETQYF
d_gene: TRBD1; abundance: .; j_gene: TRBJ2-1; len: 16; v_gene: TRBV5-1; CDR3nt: TGCGCCAGCAGCTTGGGGGCAGGGGGCAGTATTAATGAGCAGTTCTTC; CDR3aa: CASSLGAGGSINEQFF
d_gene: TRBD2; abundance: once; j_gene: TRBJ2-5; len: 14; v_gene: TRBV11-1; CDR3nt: TGTGCCAGCAGCCTAGCGGCAGGGCGGGAGACCCAGTACTTC; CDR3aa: CASSLAAGRETQYF
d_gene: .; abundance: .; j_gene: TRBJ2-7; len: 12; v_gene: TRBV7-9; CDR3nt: TGTGCCAGCAGCGGAGACGCCTACGAGCAGTACTTC; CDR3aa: CASSGDAYEQYF
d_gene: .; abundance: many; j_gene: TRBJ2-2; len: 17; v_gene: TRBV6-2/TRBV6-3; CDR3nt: TGTGCCAGGAACCGAGGGGGGGCCGTCCCGAACACCGGGGAGCTGTTTTTT; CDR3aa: CARNRGGAVPNTGELFF
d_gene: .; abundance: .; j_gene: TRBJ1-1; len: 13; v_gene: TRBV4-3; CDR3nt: TGCGCCAGCAGCCAAGATTCGGCAAGAGGGGCTTTCTTT; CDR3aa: CASSQDSARGAFF
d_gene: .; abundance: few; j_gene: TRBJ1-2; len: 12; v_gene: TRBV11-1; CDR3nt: TGTGCCAGCAGCTTCCACAATTATGGCTACACCTTC; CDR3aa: CASSFHNYGYTF
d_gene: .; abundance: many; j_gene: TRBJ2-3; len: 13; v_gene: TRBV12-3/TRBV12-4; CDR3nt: TGTGCCAGCAGTTTAATGGAGGGAGATACGCAGTATTTT; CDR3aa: CASSLMEGDTQYF
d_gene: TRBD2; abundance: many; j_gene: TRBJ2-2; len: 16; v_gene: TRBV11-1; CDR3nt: TGTGCCAGCAGCCCCTGGGCGGGAGGGCGCACCGGGGAGCTGTTTTTT; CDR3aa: CASSPWAGGRTGELFF
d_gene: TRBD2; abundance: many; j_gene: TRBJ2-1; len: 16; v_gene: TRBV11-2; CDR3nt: TGTGCCAGCAGCTTAGATCAGGGACTAGCATCCCCTGAGCAGTTCTTC; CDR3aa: CASSLDQGLASPEQFF
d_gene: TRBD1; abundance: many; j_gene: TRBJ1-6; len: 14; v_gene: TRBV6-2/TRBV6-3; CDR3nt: TGTGCCAGCACAAGGACAGGGGAGGCTTCACCCCTCCACTTT; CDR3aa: CASTRTGEASPLHF
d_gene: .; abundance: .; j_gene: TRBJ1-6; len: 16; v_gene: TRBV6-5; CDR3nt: TGTGCCAGCAGTTACTCGGCTGGCGGGGATAATTCACCCCTCCACTTT; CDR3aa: CASSYSAGGDNSPLHF
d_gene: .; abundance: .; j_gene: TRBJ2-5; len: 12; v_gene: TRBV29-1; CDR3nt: TGCAGCGTTGAATGGGGAATGGAGACCCAGTACTTC; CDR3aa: CSVEWGMETQYF
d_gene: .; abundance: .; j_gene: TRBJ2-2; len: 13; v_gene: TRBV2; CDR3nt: TGTGCCAGCGGAACGGTGAACACCGGGGAGCTGTTTTTT; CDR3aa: CASGTVNTGELFF
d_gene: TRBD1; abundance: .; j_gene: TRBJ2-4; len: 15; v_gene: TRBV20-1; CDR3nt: TGCAGTGCCTTCGGACAGGAGAGGGCCAAAAACATTCAGTACTTC; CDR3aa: CSAFGQERAKNIQYF
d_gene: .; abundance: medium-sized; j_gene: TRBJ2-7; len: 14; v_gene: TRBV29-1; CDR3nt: TGCAGCGTGGCATCCGGGACTGGATCCTACGAGCAGTACTTC; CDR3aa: CSVASGTGSYEQYF
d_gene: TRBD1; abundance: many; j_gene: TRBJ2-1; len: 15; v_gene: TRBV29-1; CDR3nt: TGCAGCGTTGAAGGAGGGGACAGGGCCTTCAATGAGCAGTTCTTC; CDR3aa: CSVEGGDRAFNEQFF
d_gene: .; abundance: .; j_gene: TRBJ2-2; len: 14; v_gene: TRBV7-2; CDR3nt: TGTGCCAGCAGCTTAGAAGGTAGAACCGGGGAGCTGTTTTTT; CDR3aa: CASSLEGRTGELFF
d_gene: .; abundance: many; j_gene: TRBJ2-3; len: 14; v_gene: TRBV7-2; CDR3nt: TGTGCCAGCAGCTTAGACAGCTTCACAGATACGCAGTATTTT; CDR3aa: CASSLDSFTDTQYF
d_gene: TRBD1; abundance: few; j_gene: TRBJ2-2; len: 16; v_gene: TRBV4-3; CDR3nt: TGCGCCAGCAGCCAAGAACAGGGGGCACGATACGGGGAGCTGTTTTTT; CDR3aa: CASSQEQGARYGELFF
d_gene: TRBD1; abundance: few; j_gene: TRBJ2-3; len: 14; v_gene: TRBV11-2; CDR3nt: TGTGCCAGCAGCTTAGGACAGGGGAAAGATACGCAGTATTTT; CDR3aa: CASSLGQGKDTQYF
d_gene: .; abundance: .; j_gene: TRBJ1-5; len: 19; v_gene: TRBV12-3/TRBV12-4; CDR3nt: TGTGCCAGCAACGTTAAGGTCCTCGGGGGAAGTAGTGGCGATCAGCCCCAGCATTTT; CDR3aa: CASNVKVLGGSSGDQPQHF
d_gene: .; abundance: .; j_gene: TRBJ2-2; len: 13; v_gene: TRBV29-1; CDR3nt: TGCAGCGTTCTCCGGGGCGCGGTCGGGGAGCTGTTTTTT; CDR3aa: CSVLRGAVGELFF
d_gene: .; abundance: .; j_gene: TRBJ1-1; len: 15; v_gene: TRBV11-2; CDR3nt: TGTGCCAGCAGCTTAGATCCCGCCTGGAACACTGAAGCTTTCTTT; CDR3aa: CASSLDPAWNTEAFF
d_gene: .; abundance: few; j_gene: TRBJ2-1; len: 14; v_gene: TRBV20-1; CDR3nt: TGCAGTGCTAGTCGGCTGACAGCGACACACCTTCAGTTCTTC; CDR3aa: CSASRLTATHLQFF
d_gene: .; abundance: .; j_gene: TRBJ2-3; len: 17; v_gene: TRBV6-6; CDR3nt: TGTGCCAGCAGTTACGAGAACCCGGGGTTCCCCACAGATACGCAGTATTTT; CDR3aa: CASSYENPGFPTDTQYF
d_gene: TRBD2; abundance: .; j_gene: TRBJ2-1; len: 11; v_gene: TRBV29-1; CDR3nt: TGCAGCGCCGTCGATGGGTCTAGCGGGTTCTTC; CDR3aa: CSAVDGSSGFF
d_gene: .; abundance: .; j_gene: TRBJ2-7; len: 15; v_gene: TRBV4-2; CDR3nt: TGTGCCAGCAGCCACGAACAGGGCGGGACGTACGAGCAGTACTTC; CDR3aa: CASSHEQGGTYEQYF
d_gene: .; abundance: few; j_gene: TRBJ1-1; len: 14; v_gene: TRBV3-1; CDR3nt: TGTGCCAGCAGCCAACTACGAGGGGCCACTGAAGCTTTCTTT; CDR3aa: CASSQLRGATEAFF
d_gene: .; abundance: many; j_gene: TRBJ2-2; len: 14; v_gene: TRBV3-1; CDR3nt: TGTGCCAGCCGCGGGCAGGGATACACCGGGGAGCTGTTTTTT; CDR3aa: CASRGQGYTGELFF
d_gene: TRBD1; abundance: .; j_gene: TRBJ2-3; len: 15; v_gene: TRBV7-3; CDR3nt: TGTGCCAGCAGCCCCGACGGACAGGGAACAGATACGCAGTATTTT; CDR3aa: CASSPDGQGTDTQYF
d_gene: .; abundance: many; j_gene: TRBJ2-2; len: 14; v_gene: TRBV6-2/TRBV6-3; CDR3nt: TGTGCCAGCACGGACTACATCAACACCGGGGAGCTGTTTTTT; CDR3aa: CASTDYINTGELFF
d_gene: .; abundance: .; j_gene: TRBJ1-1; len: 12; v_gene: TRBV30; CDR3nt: TGTGCCTGGGGGGAATGGAGCACTGAAGCTTTCTTT; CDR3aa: CAWGEWSTEAFF
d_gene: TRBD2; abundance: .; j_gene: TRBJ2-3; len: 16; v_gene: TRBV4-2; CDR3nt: TGTGCCAGCAGCCAACGACTAGCGGGGGACACAGATACGCAGTATTTT; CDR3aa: CASSQRLAGDTDTQYF
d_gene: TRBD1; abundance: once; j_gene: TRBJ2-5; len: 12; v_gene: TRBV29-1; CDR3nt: TGCAGCGTTGTGAGGGGGCGAGAGACCCAGTACTTC; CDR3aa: CSVVRGRETQYF